The 29 T cell receptor beta chains below all came from one sample that was sequenced in a study of T cells in localized non-small cell lung cancer (dated by TCRdb to the early 2020s). The library was produced with the immunoSEQ multiplex PCR assay. TCRdb took this table from immuneACCESS and kept in-frame rearrangements with V and J called. Such tables lack part of the clones; where checked against another copy, unresolved V genes explain under half of the gap, and the rest is unexplained. Within this sample are tens of thousands of clones, with around 83% of them counted one time only. The top ten hold just under 20% of the sample. This sample comprised peripheral blood, obtained before any cancer treatment. These receptors were collected from a female donor of 60 years or more with stage II squamous cell lung carcinoma.

This chain connects TRBV18 to TRBJ2-7; D is undetermined. The CDR3 is 11 residues long. The germline V and J ends were trimmed by 5 bases and 7 bases, with 9 bases remaining between them. The germline CDR1 and CDR2 sequences are KGHSH and LQKENI. The chain's CDR3 is CASSSLGEQYF. For the CDR3, the DNA is TGTGCCAGCTCATCGCTCGGAGAGCAGTACTTC. The variable domain in full, completed from reference TRBV18 and TRBJ2-7, reads NAGVMQNPRHLVRRRGQEARLRCSPMKGHSHVYWYRQLPEEGLKFMVYLQKENIIDESGMPKERFSAEFPKEGPSILRIQQVVRGDSAAYFCASSSLGEQYFGPGTRLTVT.

The chain combines TRBV7-8 with TRBJ1-3; 12 nucleotides match TRBD1. Germline-derived CDR1 and CDR2 are SGHVS and FQNEAQ. J gave up 3 bases and V 5 bases, and 8 bases lay outside the gene matches. The CDR3 loop spans 17 amino acids. The CDR3: CASSGRDRGLGGNTIYF. The CDR3 nucleotides read TGTGCCAGCAGCGGCCGGGACAGGGGGCTTGGTGGAAACACCATATATTTT.

The gene calls are TRBV7-6 and TRBJ2-6; 10 nucleotides agree with TRBD1. J gave up 2 bases and V 5 bases, and 3 bases lay outside the gene matches. Germline V gene lookup returns CDR1 SGHVS and CDR2 FNYEAQ. There are 16 residues in the CDR3. The CDR3 DNA is TGTGCCAGCAGCGGGGGACAGGGGACTGGGGCCAACGTCCTGACTTTC. Translation: CASSGGQGTGANVLTF.

The chain is built from TRBV19 and TRBJ1-1; D may be TRBD1 (5 bases). In germline, CDR1 is LNHDA, CDR2 SQIVND (reference sequence). This CDR3 contains 15 residues. Trimming took off 1 base at V and 0 bases at J, with 9 bases between the two ends. CDR3 protein: CASSIAGTVNTEAFF. As DNA, the CDR3 is TGTGCCAGTAGTATAGCCGGGACGGTGAACACTGAAGCTTTCTTT.

V gene TRBV7-9 combines with J gene TRBJ1-2, with TRBD1 as a possible D gene (5 bases). V dropped 2 bases and J dropped 6 bases, with 13 bases sitting between them. Germline V gene sequence: CDR1 SEHNR, CDR2 FQNEAQ (reference sequence). This CDR3 comprises 14 residues. DNA for the CDR3: TGTGCCAGCAGCTTAAGTACGGGGGAGAATGGCTACACCTTC. This gives the protein CASSLSTGENGYTF.

The chain combines TRBV4-3 with TRBJ2-1, with 9 bases fitting TRBD2. Germline loops: CDR1 LGHNA, CDR2 YSLEER. The V gene end was trimmed by 3 bases and the J gene end by 6 bases; junction bases not matched to a gene: 6. CDR3 length: 15 residues. The chain's CDR3 is CASSQRAGGVNEQFF. Here the CDR3 DNA reads TGCGCCAGCAGCCAGAGAGCGGGGGGAGTCAATGAGCAGTTCTTC.

The chain is built from TRBV5-1 and TRBJ1-1; maybe TRBD1 (5 bases). The V gene's germline CDR1 is SGHRS and CDR2 YFSETQ. CDR3 size: 15 residues. With 0 bases removed from V and 11 bases from J, the gap between germline ends came to 20 bases. The CDR3 DNA reads as TGCGCCAGCAGCTTGGGGTCAGGGAGTGGTATGGCGGCTTTCTTT. Its protein product is CASSLGSGSGMAAFF.

J is TRBJ2-3 and V is TRBV4-1; the D is unclear. The CDR3 has 13 amino acids. Germline CDR1 reads MGHRA; CDR2 reads YSYEKL. The V and J ends lost 2 bases and 4 bases respectively, with 7 bases between them. CDR3 region: CASSQYLADTQYF. CDR3 nucleotide sequence: TGCGCCAGCAGCCAATATCTCGCAGATACGCAGTATTTT.

The V call is TRBV9, the J call TRBJ2-2; D tentatively fits TRBD1 or TRBD2 (5 bases each). CDR3 length: 15 amino acids. The germline V gene encodes CDR1 SGDLS and CDR2 YYNGEE. V was shortened by 3 bases and J by 6 bases, with 15 bases between the two germline ends. This CDR3 is CASSAEGWLPGELFF. The CDR3 nucleotides read TGTGCCAGCAGCGCCGAGGGGTGGTTGCCCGGGGAGCTGTTTTTT.

The chain carries TRBV7-2 and TRBJ2-7; no clear D. V was clipped by 1 base and J by 0 bases, with 4 bases between them. The germline CDR1 and CDR2 sequences are SGHTA and FQGNSA. The length of the CDR3 is 13 residues. The CDR3 is CASSLGFSYEQYF. The CDR3 region has the DNA TGTGCCAGCAGCTTAGGGTTCTCCTACGAGCAGTACTTC.

V usage is TRBV10-3 and J usage is TRBJ1-2; 8 positions agree with TRBD1. The V and J ends lost 8 bases and 3 bases, in that order; junction bases with no gene match: 5. Per the germline V gene, CDR1 is ENHRY and CDR2 is SYGVKD. This CDR3 is built from 13 residues. The CDR3 DNA reads as TGTGCCATCGCACAGGGGGAAGACTATGGCTACACCTTC. It yields the protein CAIAQGEDYGYTF.

The rearrangement links TRBV7-8 to TRBJ2-1, with D unresolved. There are 11 residues in the CDR3. Germline V gene data show CDR1 as SGHVS and CDR2 as FQNEAQ. Trimming removed 4 bases at V and 10 bases at J, with 8 bases between. CDR3 in amino acids: CASSSSREQFF. The CDR3 bases are TGTGCCAGCAGCTCATCAAGGGAGCAGTTCTTC. Full variable domain (remainder filled in from reference TRBV7-8 and TRBJ2-1): GAGVSQSPRYKVAKRGQDVALRCDPISGHVSLFWYQQALGQGPEFLTYFQNEAQLDKSGLPSDRFFAERPEGSVSTLKIQRTQQEDSAVYLCASSSSREQFFGPGTRLTVL.

This chain's CDR3 is CASISANYGYTF. The DNA of the CDR3 is TGTGCCAGCATATCGGCTAACTATGGCTACACCTTC. V gene TRBV6-5 combines with J gene TRBJ1-2, with D unclear. The germline CDR1 and CDR2 sequences are MNHEY and SVGAGI. The CDR3 runs to 12 residues. The germline V and J ends were trimmed by 7 bases and 0 bases, with 6 bases remaining between them.

J is TRBJ2-3 and V is TRBV7-3; D is perhaps TRBD2 (5 bases). V lost 5 bases and J lost 5, with 20 bases in between. The CDR3 covers 16 residues. The germline CDR1 and CDR2 sequences are SGHTA and FQGTGA. DNA of the CDR3: TGTGCCAGCAGCAAGAGTAGGGTCCGGGGTAGAGATACGCAGTATTTT. This translates into CASSKSRVRGRDTQYF.

The V call is TRBV19, the J call TRBJ2-7; TRBD1 might be the D (5 bases). Germline V gene data show CDR1 as LNHDA and CDR2 as SQIVND (reference sequence). The CDR3 consists of 14 residues. V lost 5 bases and J 5 bases, leaving 16 bases between the germline ends. CDR3 in DNA: TGTGCCAGTAGTCCGCCTGGGGCGCGGAACGAGCAGTACTTC. This encodes CASSPPGARNEQYF.

The rearrangement joins TRBV7-8 to TRBJ1-3; D not certain. CDR1 SGHVS and CDR2 FQNEAQ come from the germline V gene. The CDR3 runs 13 residues. V was pared by 1 base and J by 4 bases, with 5 bases between. CDR3 DNA: TGTGCCAGCAGCTTAGGTTCCGGAAACACCATATATTTT. Encoded protein: CASSLGSGNTIYF.

The V gene is TRBV6-1, the J gene TRBJ2-7; D gene unclear. Trimming stripped 3 bases from V and 5 bases from J, with 5 bases between. The CDR3 is 11 residues long. Germline V gene lookup returns CDR1 MNHNS and CDR2 SASEGT. The CDR3 loop is CASSDRDEQYF. CDR3 DNA: TGTGCCAGCAGTGATAGGGACGAGCAGTACTTC.

The chain recombines TRBV7-8 with TRBJ2-1, with 13 bases identical to TRBD2. CDR3 length equals 21 residues. With V trimmed by 5 bases and J by 3 bases, 19 bases remained unmatched. Germline V gives CDR1 SGHVS, CDR2 FQNEAQ. As DNA, the CDR3 is TGTGCCAGCAGCCAAGCGGGGGTTATCGGACTAGCGGGGGATCGCTACAATGAGCAGTTCTTC. Amino acids: CASSQAGVIGLAGDRYNEQFF. The whole variable domain, remainder taken from reference TRBV7-8 and TRBJ2-1, is GAGVSQSPRYKVAKRGQDVALRCDPISGHVSLFWYQQALGQGPEFLTYFQNEAQLDKSGLPSDRFFAERPEGSVSTLKIQRTQQEDSAVYLCASSQAGVIGLAGDRYNEQFFGPGTRLTVL.

This rearrangement joins TRBV7-3 to TRBJ2-3; D is unclear. The CDR3 is 12 residues long. Trimming took off 4 bases at V and 3 bases at J, with 5 bases between the two ends. CDR1 and CDR2 (germline): SGHTA, FQGTGA. The DNA of the CDR3 is TGTGCCAGCAGCTCGCTAACAGATACGCAGTATTTT. Amino acid sequence: CASSSLTDTQYF. The full variable domain, with the rest looked up from reference TRBV7-3 and TRBJ2-3, is GAGVSQTPSNKVTEKGKYVELRCDPISGHTALYWYRQSLGQGPEFLIYFQGTGAADDSGLPNDRFFAVRPEGSVSTLKIQRTERGDSAVYLCASSSLTDTQYFGPGTRLTVL.

The J gene is TRBJ2-7, the V gene TRBV18; D is undetermined. The length of the CDR3 is 13 residues. V lost 3 bases, J lost 4 bases, and 10 bases lay in between. The germline V gene has CDR1 KGHSH and CDR2 LQKENI. Here the CDR3 reads CASSPRAVYEQYF. In DNA, the CDR3 is TGTGCCAGCTCACCCCGGGCGGTTTACGAGCAGTACTTC.

This chain's CDR3 is CASSYHQENYGYTF. The CDR3 DNA is TGTGCCAGCAGTTACCACCAGGAGAACTATGGCTACACCTTC. This chain uses TRBV6-6 with TRBJ1-2; D gene ambiguous. V was shortened by 2 bases and J by 2 bases, with 9 bases between the two germline ends. The CDR3 sequence is 14 residues long. Germline V gene data show CDR1 as MNHNY and CDR2 as SVGAGI (reference sequence).

This clone was observed a few times. The chain carries TRBV10-2 and TRBJ2-2; maybe TRBD1 (6 bases). V was clipped by 0 bases and J by 0 bases, with 23 bases between them. Germline-derived CDR1 and CDR2 are WSHSY and SAAADI. This CDR3 contains 21 residues. The CDR3 coding sequence is TGCGCCAGCAGTGAGTCATTGGAGCAGAGATGGACAGCATCGAACACCGGGGAGCTGTTTTTT. Its translation: CASSESLEQRWTASNTGELFF.

The rearrangement uses TRBV14 and TRBJ1-2, with unresolved D. CDR1 is SGHDN and CDR2 is FVKESK in the germline V gene. V was trimmed by 1 base and J by 8 bases, leaving 14 bases between them. CDR3 length equals 14 residues. The DNA for the CDR3 is TGTGCCAGCAGCCAAGTGTCAGTCCCGAGAGGCTACACCTTC. Translated: CASSQVSVPRGYTF.

This CDR3 is CASSEAVGGDTQYF. In DNA form, the CDR3 reads TGTGCCAGCAGTGAAGCTGTTGGCGGGGATACGCAGTATTTT. The gene calls are TRBV6-1 and TRBJ2-3, with D possibly TRBD2 on 5 matching bases. The germline V gene encodes CDR1 MNHNS and CDR2 SASEGT. CDR3 size: 14 residues. V was pared by 0 bases and J by 6 bases, with 10 bases between.

The chain combines TRBV5-1 with TRBJ1-2, with TRBD1 identical over 9 bases. The germline V gene has CDR1 SGHRS and CDR2 YFSETQ. The CDR3 is 14 residues long. V shed 4 bases, J shed 4 bases, and the junction held 5 bases outside the gene matches. Written as DNA, the CDR3 is TGCGCCAGCAGCCTTGGGGGACAGGGCTATGGCTACACCTTC. Its protein product is CASSLGGQGYGYTF.

This chain uses TRBV29-1 with TRBJ1-2, with D perhaps matching TRBD1 (6 bases). CDR1 and CDR2 from the germline V gene are SQVTM and ANQGSEA. V lost 5 bases and J 0 bases, leaving 10 bases between the germline ends. The CDR3 has 13 residues. DNA of the CDR3: TGCAGCGTTTCACAGGGTTCTAACTATGGCTACACCTTC. Translation gives CSVSQGSNYGYTF. Together with reference TRBV29-1 and TRBJ1-2, the CDR3 gives the full variable domain: SAVISQKPSRDICQRGTSLTIQCQVDSQVTMMFWYRQQPGQSLTLIATANQGSEATYESGFVIDKFPISRPNLTFSTLTVSNMSPEDSSIYLCSVSQGSNYGYTFGSGTRLTVV.

The chain links TRBV2 to TRBJ1-3; D possibly corresponds to TRBD1 (6 bases). The CDR3 loop spans 15 amino acids. V gave up 6 bases and J gave up 0 bases, with 12 bases separating them. The germline V gene has CDR1 SNHLY and CDR2 FYNNEI. The CDR3 region is CASRGNRVSGNTIYF. CDR3 DNA sequence: TGTGCCAGCAGGGGGAACAGGGTCTCTGGAAACACCATATATTTT.

J is TRBJ1-3 and V is TRBV29-1; no reliable D call. Germline-derived CDR1 and CDR2 are SQVTM and ANQGSEA. The CDR3 covers 12 residues. The V and J ends lost 4 bases and 4 bases respectively, with 8 bases between them. The CDR3 spells CSVVGPGNTIYF. In DNA, the CDR3 is TGCAGCGTTGTAGGGCCCGGAAACACCATATATTTT.

The rearrangement joins TRBV6-4 to TRBJ2-1; 8 bases fit TRBD1. The CDR3 extends over 12 amino acids. The trim removed 8 bases at V and 8 bases at J, leaving 5 bases unmatched. Germline CDR1 and CDR2: MRHNA and SNTAGT. CDR3 sequence reads: CASSGQGDEQFF. CDR3 in DNA: TGTGCCAGCTCAGGACAGGGAGATGAGCAGTTCTTC.